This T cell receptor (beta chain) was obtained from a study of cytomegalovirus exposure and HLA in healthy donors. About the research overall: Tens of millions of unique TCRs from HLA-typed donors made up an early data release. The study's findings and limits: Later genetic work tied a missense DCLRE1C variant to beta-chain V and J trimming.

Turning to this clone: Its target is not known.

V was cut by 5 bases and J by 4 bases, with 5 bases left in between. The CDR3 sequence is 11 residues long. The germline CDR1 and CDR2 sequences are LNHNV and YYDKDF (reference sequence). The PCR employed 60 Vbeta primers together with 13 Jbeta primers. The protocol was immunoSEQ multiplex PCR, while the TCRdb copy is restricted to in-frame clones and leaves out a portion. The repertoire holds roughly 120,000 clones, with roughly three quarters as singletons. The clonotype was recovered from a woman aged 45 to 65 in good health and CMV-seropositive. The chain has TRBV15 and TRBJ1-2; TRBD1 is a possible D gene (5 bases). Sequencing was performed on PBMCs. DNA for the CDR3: TGTGCCACCAGCGACAGCTATGGCTACACCTTC. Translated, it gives CATSDSYGYTF.